The TCR beta chain described here comes from a study of blood T cell repertoires in COVID-19. This clone was detected only once. The CDR3 has 12 amino acids. V gave up 5 bases and J gave up 2 bases, with 7 bases separating them. Germline V gene lookup returns CDR1 SGHAT and CDR2 FQNNGV. Sequencing used immunoSEQ multiplex PCR; TCRdb keeps in-frame clones, though not all of them. In the table there are some 490,000 clones, about nine tenths of which are singletons. The sample consisted of PBMCs or T cells enriched from blood (not recorded which). The V gene is TRBV11-2, the J gene TRBJ2-7; tentative D call: TRBD2 (5 bases). This clonotype was obtained from a woman in her sixties who had recovered from COVID-19. CDR3 coding DNA: TGTGCCAGCAGCCCGGGGACCTACGAGCAGTACGTC. It codes for CASSPGTYEQYV.